The 13 T cell receptor beta chains reported below all come from one sample, sequenced in a study of kidney transplant recipient with SARS-CoV-2 infection. TCRdb passed the reads through MiXCR, listing each CDR3 protein once. The sample lists about 250,000 distinct CDR3 sequences, 25% to 35% occurring once. The sample in question was a blood sample, obtained at baseline and on day 111 from a kidney transplant recipient. The receptor source for this set is a male patient in his thirties who had COVID-19 and was a kidney transplant recipient. The graft donor may be the source of some T cells.

This clonotype has only a few counts. V gene TRBV10-3 combines with J gene TRBJ2-1; 10 bases are shared with TRBD1. CDR3 length equals 16 residues. Losses at the gene ends were 5 bases for V and 8 bases for J; bases not matched to a gene: 12. CDR1 and CDR2 from the germline V gene are ENHRY and SYGVKD. The CDR3 DNA reads TGTGCCATCAGTCGGGTGGACAGGGGGGATTATGATGAGCAGTTCTTC. This encodes CAISRVDRGDYDEQFF.

In this sample, this clonotype turned up many times. The gene calls are TRBV6-6 and TRBJ1-1; possibly TRBD1 for D (5 bases). With 6 bases removed from V and 3 bases from J, the gap between germline ends came to 14 bases. The CDR3 runs to 14 residues. Germline V lookup: CDR1 MNHNY, CDR2 SVGAGI (reference sequence). The CDR3 region is CASRGTGRYTEAFF. In DNA form, the CDR3 reads TGTGCCAGCAGGGGGACGGGCAGGTACACTGAAGCTTTCTTT.

Regarding this clonotype: A much larger clone is a single base away; this may be a read error. CDR3 loop: CASSGCCPTSGLTGELFF. The CDR3 DNA is TGTGCCAGCAGCGGTTGTTGTCCCACTTCAGGCTTGACCGGGGAGCTGTTTTTT. This chain connects TRBV3-1 to TRBJ2-2; D not certain. The CDR3 spans 18 residues. The ends were cut back, 5 bases at V and 5 bases at J, with 24 bases in the middle. Germline CDR1 is LGHDT and CDR2 is YNNKEL (reference sequence).

This clonotype was seen ten or more times. V is TRBV9 and J is TRBJ1-6; 7 nucleotides match TRBD1. This CDR3 region has 15 residues. Per the germline V gene, CDR1 is SGDLS and CDR2 is YYNGEE. The junction had 5 bases not matched to a gene; V was cut back by 0 bases and J by 8 bases. CDR3 sequence (DNA): TGTGCCAGCAGCGTAGGGGCAGGGGGAGATTCACCCCTCCACTTT. It encodes CASSVGAGGDSPLHF.

As regards this clonotype: This could be a read error, since a much larger clone is one nucleotide away. The chain employs TRBV12-3 or TRBV12-4 and TRBJ1-4, with D tentatively TRBD1 (5 bases). The CDR3 contains 15 residues. Trimming shortened V by 7 bases and J by 0 bases, and 12 bases separated the two germline ends. Here the CDR3 reads CASKTPGATNEKLFF. CDR3 sequence (DNA): TGTGCCAGCAAGACCCCGGGGGCAACTAATGAAAAACTGTTTTTT.

In its sample, this clonotype was seen many times. The chain uses TRBV7-2 and TRBJ1-2; no reliable D call. The CDR3 consists of 17 residues. Trimming stripped 4 bases from V and 4 bases from J, with 22 bases between. Germline loops: CDR1 SGHTA, CDR2 FQGNSA. The CDR3 protein is CASSYGARDGKTYGYTF. The CDR3 DNA follows: TGTGCCAGCAGCTACGGCGCCAGAGACGGAAAGACCTATGGCTACACCTTC.

Ten or more counts support this clonotype. This chain links TRBV4-2 with TRBJ2-7, with 7 positions matching TRBD2. The CDR3 length is 15 residues. The V gene end was trimmed by 0 bases and the J gene end by 5 bases; junction bases not matched to a gene: 7. Germline lookup yields CDR1 LGHNA and CDR2 YNFKEQ. The CDR3 nucleotides read TGTGCCAGCAGCCAAGAGTGGCGGGGGATCAACGAGCAGTACTTC. This translates into CASSQEWRGINEQYF.

In this sample, this clonotype turned up many times. The chain is built from TRBV6-8 and TRBJ2-1; TRBD2 might be the D (6 bases). The CDR3 is 12 residues long. The germline V and J ends were trimmed by 5 bases and 8 bases, with 10 bases remaining between them. CDR1 and CDR2 (germline): MNHGY, SAAAGT. The CDR3 DNA is TGTGCCAGCAGTGCCCGGGGGTATGAGCAGTTCTTC. Translated, it gives CASSARGYEQFF.

This clonotype has ten or more counts. The CDR3 spells CASSSDSYTEAFF. In DNA form, the CDR3 reads TGTGCCAGCAGTTCGGACAGTTACACTGAAGCTTTCTTT. The chain recombines TRBV12-3 or TRBV12-4 with TRBJ1-1; possible D gene TRBD1, 6 bases. The length of the CDR3 is 13 residues. V shed 4 bases and J shed 3 bases, with 9 bases lying between them.

The J gene is TRBJ2-3, the V gene TRBV29-1; tentative D call: TRBD1 (5 bases). The CDR3 consists of 12 residues. V lost 7 bases and J 4 bases, leaving 12 bases between the germline ends. Germline V gene data show CDR1 as SQVTM and CDR2 as ANQGSEA. Here the CDR3 reads CSASQGSDTQYF. Written as DNA, the CDR3 is TGCAGCGCCAGCCAGGGATCAGATACGCAGTATTTT.

This clonotype has at least ten counts. V gene TRBV20-1 combines with J gene TRBJ2-2; D not resolved. CDR1 is DFQATT, CDR2 SNEGSKA, per germline (reference sequence). This CDR3 is 16 amino acids long. V gave up 5 bases and J gave up 1 base, with 17 bases separating them. The CDR3 DNA is TGCAGTGCTCGTCGCGCACGACCATTGAACACCGGGGAGCTGTTTTTT. As protein: CSARRARPLNTGELFF.

This clonotype was detected many times. This chain connects TRBV25-1 to TRBJ1-2; D call uncertain. The CDR3 extends over 17 amino acids. CDR1 is MGHDK, CDR2 SYGVNS, per germline. Trimming stripped 5 bases from V and 4 bases from J, with 23 bases between. The CDR3 protein is CASSMYRELGKTYGYTF. The CDR3 DNA sequence: TGTGCCAGCAGTATGTACAGAGAACTGGGAAAGACCTATGGCTACACCTTC.

This clonotype was recorded at least ten times. This chain uses TRBV6-5 with TRBJ1-2; D not certain. V was clipped by 4 bases and J by 4 bases, with 22 bases between them. The CDR3 extends over 17 amino acids. Germline CDR1 reads MNHEY; CDR2 reads SVGAGI. CDR3 sequence: CASSWNAECRKTYGYTF. DNA of the CDR3: TGTGCCAGCAGTTGGAACGCGGAATGTAGAAAGACCTATGGCTACACCTTC.